These T cell receptor beta chains were read from a single sample in a study of control samples from healthy donors and cancer patients. Clones were sequenced by immunoSEQ multiplex PCR, and TCRdb holds only the in-frame ones, with some missing. The sample has about 71,000 clones, just under 90% seen once. Sequenced: PBMCs. The receptors shown here come from a man aged 60-69 years with lung cancer. CDR3s include the opening cysteine and the closing phenylalanine or tryptophan. A D gene is named only where the DNA matches it firmly. Clone sizes are given selectively: once, few, many, or a class where the clone is expanded.

v_gene	j_gene	abundance	d_gene	CDR3nt	CDR3aa
TRBV18	TRBJ1-6	.	TRBD1	TGTGCCAGCTCACTACAGGGGAGTTCGGGGAATTCACCCCTCCACTTT	CASSLQGSSGNSPLHF
TRBV11-2	TRBJ2-4	.	.	TGTGCCAGCAGCTTAGATCATCCAGTAAACATTCAGTACTTC	CASSLDHPVNIQYF
TRBV11-2	TRBJ2-7	.	.	TGTGCCAGCAGCTTAGATGTCAGGGCCTACGAGCAGTACTTC	CASSLDVRAYEQYF
TRBV3-1/TRBV3-2	TRBJ2-2	.	TRBD1	TGTGCCAGCAGCCAGAAACAGGGGCACGGGGAGCTGTTTTTT	CASSQKQGHGELFF
TRBV7-9	TRBJ1-2	.	.	TGTGCCAGCAGCTTAGAGGGGCCAGCCGCTGATAACTATGGCTACACCTTC	CASSLEGPAADNYGYTF
TRBV6-1	TRBJ2-7	few	.	TGTGCCAGCAGTGAAAGACCGGAGAAACGCTACGAGCAGTACTTC	CASSERPEKRYEQYF
TRBV19	TRBJ1-4	.	.	TGTGCCAGTAGGATCGGGGGGGCGACTGAAAAACTGTTTTTT	CASRIGGATEKLFF
TRBV5-1	TRBJ2-7	.	TRBD1	TGCGCCAGCAGCTTTGGACAGGGCTTCTACGAGCAGTACTTC	CASSFGQGFYEQYF
TRBV7-7	TRBJ2-5	.	.	TGTGCCAGCAGCTTCTCGGTCGGCGGGGGCTACCAAGAGACCCAGTACTTC	CASSFSVGGGYQETQYF
TRBV30	TRBJ1-4	.	TRBD1	TGTGCCTTCCGGGACAGGGGGCAGAATGAAAAACTGTTTTTT	CAFRDRGQNEKLFF
TRBV30	TRBJ1-6	.	.	TGTGCCTGGAGGTCGAAGGGGAGTTCACCCCTCCACTTT	CAWRSKGSSPLHF
TRBV7-9	TRBJ1-2	once	TRBD1	TGTGCCAGCAGCCTGGGGACAGGGCCTGCTACTAACTATGGCTACACCTTC	CASSLGTGPATNYGYTF
TRBV7-9	TRBJ1-1	.	.	TGTGCCAGCAGCTTGGGACAGAACACTGAAGCTTTCTTT	CASSLGQNTEAFF
TRBV6-2/TRBV6-3	TRBJ1-4	.	.	TGTGCCAGCAGTTATGCTAATGAAAAACTGTTTTTT	CASSYANEKLFF
TRBV7-3	TRBJ2-7	.	.	TGTGCCAGCAGCTCCGTCCAGGGATCCGAGCAGTACTTC	CASSSVQGSEQYF
TRBV9	TRBJ2-5	once	TRBD2	TGTGCCAGCAGCGTAGCTAGCGGGGGCGCAGAGACCCAGTACTTC	CASSVASGGAETQYF
TRBV6-5	TRBJ1-1	.	.	TGTGCCAGCAGTTCCTCCTATCGAGCTTTCTTT	CASSSSYRAFF
TRBV10-3	TRBJ1-6	.	.	TGTGCCATCACCGGAGGGAGGAATTCACCCCTCCACTTT	CAITGGRNSPLHF
TRBV25-1	TRBJ2-6	.	.	TGTGCCAGCAGCCCAGCCGGGGGTGCTGGGGCCAACGTCCTGACTTTC	CASSPAGGAGANVLTF
TRBV24-1	TRBJ2-1	.	.	TGTGCCACCAGTGATTTGAAGGGGGACAAACGATACAACTACAATGAGCAGTTCTTC	CATSDLKGDKRYNYNEQFF
TRBV6-5	TRBJ1-2	.	TRBD1	TGTGCCAGCAGTCTCGACAGGGTTTATGGCTACACCTTC	CASSLDRVYGYTF
TRBV5-5	TRBJ2-7	.	.	TGTGCCAGCAGCTCACCCTTGGGGGGACGTAGCGAGCAGTACTTC	CASSSPLGGRSEQYF
TRBV2	TRBJ2-5	.	.	TGTGCCAGCAGGCAGGGCCAAGAGACCCAGTACTTC	CASRQGQETQYF
TRBV11-3	TRBJ2-2	.	.	TGTGCCAGCAGCCTGAGCACCGGGGAGCTGTTTTTT	CASSLSTGELFF
TRBV7-2	TRBJ2-7	.	TRBD1	TGTGCCAGCAGCTTTAACGGACAGGAGTACGAGCAGTACTTC	CASSFNGQEYEQYF
TRBV7-3	TRBJ2-1	.	.	TGTGCCAGCTCCTCCGGGACTGGGACCTACAATGAGCAGTTCTTC	CASSSGTGTYNEQFF
TRBV6-5	TRBJ1-5	.	.	TGTGCCAGCAGTTACAGGGATAGCAATCAGCCCCAGCATTTT	CASSYRDSNQPQHF
TRBV5-1	TRBJ2-5	.	.	TGCGCCAGCAGCTTGTCCCCTGGAACCTCCGAGACCCAGTACTTC	CASSLSPGTSETQYF
TRBV6-2/TRBV6-3	TRBJ1-5	.	TRBD1	TGTGCCAGCCGCCCCGGACAGGGGAACTCCGATCGGTGGAATCAGCCCCAGCATTTT	CASRPGQGNSDRWNQPQHF
TRBV7-2	TRBJ1-4	.	.	TGTGCCAGCAGCTTGAGACAGTTGGCTAATGAAAAACTGTTTTTT	CASSLRQLANEKLFF
TRBV5-4	TRBJ2-1	few	TRBD2	TGTGCCAGCAGCTTTCCCCTCGGGGGGGGAAATGAGCAGTTCTTC	CASSFPLGGGNEQFF
TRBV30	TRBJ1-3	few	.	TGTGCCTTTTACGCAGGGGTTGAAGGAAACACCATATATTTT	CAFYAGVEGNTIYF
TRBV14	TRBJ1-3	.	.	TGTGCCAGCAGCCAAGATACCCCCTCTAGCTCTGGAAACACCATATATTTT	CASSQDTPSSSGNTIYF
TRBV7-9	TRBJ1-2	once	.	TGTGCCAGCAGCCTACAAGGCTGGGACGCCGCGGGCACTGGCTACACCTTC	CASSLQGWDAAGTGYTF
TRBV7-8	TRBJ1-5	few	.	TGTGCCAGCAGCTTAGACCCAGGGGCCTCTTATAGCAATCAGCCCCAGCATTTT	CASSLDPGASYSNQPQHF
TRBV4-1	TRBJ2-5	.	.	TGCGCCAGCAGCCAAGCAGACCGGGAGACCCAGTACTTC	CASSQADRETQYF
TRBV7-2	TRBJ2-1	.	.	TGTGCCAGCAGCCCTCCTACCGGCTACAATGAGCAGTTCTTC	CASSPPTGYNEQFF
TRBV3-1/TRBV3-2	TRBJ1-2	.	.	TGTGCCAGCAGCCAGACAGATAACTATGGCTACACCTTC	CASSQTDNYGYTF
TRBV7-2	TRBJ1-6	.	.	TGTGCCAGCAGCTTATTGGCAGGGAATAATTCACCCCTCCACTTT	CASSLLAGNNSPLHF